Shown below are 17 T cell receptor beta chains from a single sample sequenced in a study of control samples from healthy donors and cancer patients. The repertoire was sequenced with immunoSEQ multiplex PCR; TCRdb's copy has only in-frame clones and lacks some. This repertoire shows about 110,000 clones, 82% found once; its top ten account for 6.5%. Source material: blood. The receptors originated from a man aged 18-30 years in good health.

The chain uses TRBV29-1 and TRBJ2-7; perhaps TRBD2 as D (5 bases). CDR1 is SQVTM and CDR2 is ANQGSEA in the germline V gene. The CDR3 runs to 16 residues. Trimming shortened V by 2 bases and J by 3 bases, and 20 bases separated the two germline ends. Here the CDR3 DNA reads TGCAGCGTTGAATCCCCCCCGAGCGGTTCATACTACGAGCAGTACGTC. It specifies CSVESPPSGSYYEQYV.

This clone was seen once. This chain links TRBV9 with TRBJ1-1; D perhaps matches TRBD1 (5 bases). There are 13 residues in the CDR3. The V gene lost 2 bases and the J gene lost 8 bases, with 13 bases spanning the gap. Germline-derived CDR1 and CDR2 are SGDLS and YYNGEE. The CDR3 protein is CASSVGGPGEAFF. The CDR3 nucleotides are TGTGCCAGCAGCGTCGGGGGTCCGGGAGAAGCTTTCTTT.

This chain uses TRBV5-1 with TRBJ1-4; no reliable D call. The CDR3 contains 14 residues. Germline V gene lookup returns CDR1 SGHRS and CDR2 YFSETQ. V was clipped by 3 bases and J by 0 bases, with 6 bases between them. The CDR3 protein is CASSYRSTNEKLFF. The CDR3 bases are TGCGCCAGCAGCTATCGTTCAACTAATGAAAAACTGTTTTTT. The variable domain in full, completed from reference TRBV5-1 and TRBJ1-4, reads KAGVTQTPRYLIKTRGQQVTLSCSPISGHRSVSWYQQTPGQGLQFLFEYFSETQRNKGNFPGRFSGRQFSNSRSEMNVSTLELGDSALYLCASSYRSTNEKLFFGSGTQLSVL.

The chain employs TRBV7-2 and TRBJ1-3; 7 positions match TRBD1. There are 15 residues in the CDR3. From germline, CDR1 is SGHTA and CDR2 FQGNSA. Trimming removed 5 bases from V and 1 base from J; junction bases left unmatched: 5. DNA of the CDR3: TGTGCCAGCAGCATACGACAGGGATCTGGAAACACCATATATTTT. Translation: CASSIRQGSGNTIYF.

The V gene is TRBV6-4, the J gene TRBJ1-2; D is undetermined. Looked up from germline, CDR1 is MRHNA and CDR2 is SNTAGT. The germline V and J ends were trimmed by 0 bases and 0 bases, with 26 bases remaining between them. The CDR3 sequence is 21 residues long. In DNA, the CDR3 is TGTGCCAGCAGTGACTCGGAGTCGGGCTTAAAGGGAGGAGAAGCTAACTATGGCTACACCTTC. Amino acids: CASSDSESGLKGGEANYGYTF.

This chain joins TRBV12-3 or TRBV12-4 and TRBJ1-2; 9 nucleotides agree with TRBD1. Trimming at V came to 4 bases and at J to 8 bases, leaving 2 bases not matched to a gene. The CDR3 contains 12 residues. The DNA of the CDR3 is TGTGCCAGCAGTTGGACAGGGGTGGGCTACACCTTC. Amino acids: CASSWTGVGYTF.

In nucleotides, the CDR3 is TGTGCCAGCAGTTGCGGACAGATTAGCAATCAGCCCCAGCATTTT. Translated, it gives CASSCGQISNQPQHF. This sequence joins TRBV7-7 and TRBJ1-5; D is perhaps TRBD1 (6 bases). V shed 6 bases and J shed 0 bases, with 12 bases lying between them. The germline V gene has CDR1 SSHAT and CDR2 FNYEAQ (reference sequence). The CDR3 length is 15 residues.

This chain connects TRBV7-6 to TRBJ2-2; TRBD1 might be the D (6 bases). CDR1 and CDR2 (germline): SGHVS, FNYEAQ. CDR3 length equals 16 residues. Deletions cut 5 bases from V and 0 bases from J, with 13 bases between. The CDR3 sequence is CASSVFGGANTGELFF. CDR3 nucleotides: TGTGCCAGCAGCGTATTTGGGGGCGCGAACACCGGGGAGCTGTTTTTT.

The chain couples TRBV2 to TRBJ2-1, with 10 bases that match TRBD2. Germline V gene sequence: CDR1 SNHLY, CDR2 FYNNEI. CDR3 length: 14 residues. Trimming at V came to 4 bases and at J to 10 bases, leaving 7 bases not matched to a gene. The CDR3 sequence is CASSVLAGVQEQFF. DNA for the CDR3: TGTGCCAGCAGTGTCCTAGCGGGGGTTCAGGAGCAGTTCTTC.

The chain combines TRBV12-3 or TRBV12-4 with TRBJ1-2, with 8 nucleotides matching TRBD1. CDR3 length: 13 amino acids. V lost 11 bases, J lost 6 bases, and 11 bases stayed unmatched. CDR3 DNA sequence: TGTGCCGACCGGGCAGGGGGCAAGGATGGCTACACCTTC. Protein: CADRAGGKDGYTF.

The chain has TRBV9 and TRBJ1-2; D is ambiguous. Germline V gives CDR1 SGDLS, CDR2 YYNGEE. V shed 0 bases and J shed 4 bases, with 10 bases lying between them. The length of the CDR3 is 14 residues. The CDR3 DNA follows: TGTGCCAGCAGCGTAGTAGACCGTCCCTATGGCTACACCTTC. This translates into CASSVVDRPYGYTF.

This chain joins TRBV11-3 and TRBJ2-1; D ambiguous. This CDR3 spans 13 amino acids. V was trimmed by 6 bases and J by 7 bases, leaving 13 bases between them. Germline lookup yields CDR1 SGHNT and CDR2 YENEEA. CDR3 region: CASSRHAGNEQFF. The CDR3, as DNA: TGTGCCAGCAGTAGACACGCTGGGAATGAGCAGTTCTTC.

The J gene is TRBJ1-2, the V gene TRBV29-1; TRBD1 agrees at 10 bases. Germline V gene lookup returns CDR1 SQVTM and CDR2 ANQGSEA. Unmatched junction bases numbered 9, after V lost 6 bases and J lost 2 bases. This CDR3 contains 15 residues. The CDR3 DNA is TGCAGCGTCGGGGGCGACAGGGGGCAAAACTATGGCTACACCTTC. Protein product: CSVGGDRGQNYGYTF.

This clone was counted once. The V and J genes are TRBV6-5 and TRBJ1-3; D might be TRBD1 (6 bases). V was shortened by 8 bases and J by 8 bases, with 19 bases between the two germline ends. Per the germline V gene, CDR1 is MNHEY and CDR2 is SVGAGI. The length of the CDR3 is 14 residues. CDR3 in DNA: TGTGCCAGCGCCTTAGGGGGTGTTAAGGACACCATATATTTT. It encodes CASALGGVKDTIYF.

This clone appeared a few times. The J gene is TRBJ1-5, the V gene TRBV28, with 9 bases aligning to TRBD1. This CDR3 spans 17 amino acids. In germline, CDR1 is MDHEN, CDR2 SYDVKM. With V trimmed by 5 bases and J by 0 bases, 8 bases remained unmatched. The CDR3 DNA sequence: TGTGCCAGCAGTCCGCCACAGGGGGCAGATAGCAATCAGCCCCAGCATTTT. It translates to CASSPPQGADSNQPQHF.

The rearrangement uses TRBV19 and TRBJ1-1; the D is unclear. The CDR3 sequence is 15 residues long. Trimming shortened V by 5 bases and J by 0 bases, and 13 bases separated the two germline ends. The germline V gene encodes CDR1 LNHDA and CDR2 SQIVND (reference sequence). The CDR3 bases are TGTGCCAGTAGTTGGAGGGATACTATGAACACTGAAGCTTTCTTT. Its translation is CASSWRDTMNTEAFF.

V and J are TRBV5-4 and TRBJ2-3; D may match TRBD1 or TRBD2 (6 bases each). V lost 0 bases, J lost 2 bases, and 7 bases lay in between. The CDR3 extends over 14 amino acids. Germline V gene data show CDR1 as SGHNT and CDR2 as YYREEE (reference sequence). CDR3 nucleotide sequence: TGTGCCAGCAGCTTGGGGGGGGCCACAGATACGCAGTATTTT. Its protein is CASSLGGATDTQYF.